The 23 T cell receptor beta chains in this list originate from one sample, sequenced in a study of T cell responses to AZD1222 COVID-19 vaccine. This table comes from immunoSEQ multiplex PCR, and its TCRdb copy is limited to in-frame clones, with some not included. The sample holds tens of thousands of clones, around nine tenths seen once. Specimen: peripheral blood, collected on day 0 of AZD1222 vaccination. Receptors originate from an adult in good health.

The chain links TRBV23-1 to TRBJ2-7, with unresolved D. Being an ORF, TRBV23-1 has a function that is uncertain. The CDR3 is 12 residues long. The V end was cut by 7 bases, the J end by 2 bases, with 9 bases between. The CDR3 here is CASTGRTYEQYF. Written as DNA, the CDR3 is TGCGCCAGCACGGGCAGGACCTACGAGCAGTACTTC.

V usage is TRBV7-9 and J usage is TRBJ2-7, with D perhaps matching TRBD2 (5 bases). CDR3 length equals 13 residues. The germline CDR1 and CDR2 sequences are SEHNR and FQNEAQ (reference sequence). The ends were cut back, 0 bases at V and 6 bases at J, with 9 bases in the middle. In DNA, the CDR3 is TGTGCCAGCAGCTTAGCGGGAGAAGGCGAGCAGTACTTC. Translating it yields CASSLAGEGEQYF.

CDR3 loop: CSASGGRGPTEAFF. The CDR3 region has the DNA TGCAGTGCTAGTGGGGGGCGCGGTCCCACTGAAGCTTTCTTT. The chain combines TRBV20-1 with TRBJ1-1, with D perhaps TRBD1 (6 bases). The CDR3 is 14 residues long. Per the germline V gene, CDR1 is DFQATT and CDR2 is SNEGSKA (reference sequence). V dropped 3 bases and J dropped 4 bases, with 15 bases sitting between them.

Regarding this clone: Other DNA variants within this sample encode the same CDR3. The chain combines TRBV11-2 with TRBJ2-2; no definite D call. The V end lost 5 bases, the J end lost 5 bases, and 3 bases lay between the germline ends. Germline loops: CDR1 SGHAT, CDR2 FQNNGV. The CDR3 has 11 residues. The CDR3: CASSLTGELFF. The CDR3 coding sequence is TGTGCCAGCAGCCTAACCGGGGAGCTGTTTTTT.

The rearrangement joins TRBV2 to TRBJ1-2; no definite D call. V was trimmed by 4 bases and J by 1 base, leaving 7 bases between them. The germline gives CDR1 SNHLY, CDR2 FYNNEI. This CDR3 is built from 13 residues. CDR3 sequence (DNA): TGTGCCAGCAGTGTAGAACTTAACTATGGCTACACCTTC. As protein: CASSVELNYGYTF.

This chain connects TRBV3-1 (or the pseudogene TRBV3-2) to TRBJ1-2; 9 bases line up with TRBD1. In germline, CDR1 is LGHDT, CDR2 YNNKEL (reference sequence). The CDR3 has 14 amino acids. With V trimmed by 1 base and J by 7 bases, 4 bases remained unmatched. CDR3 DNA sequence: TGTGCCAGCAGCCAAGGGACAGGGGCGGGTGGCTACACCTTC. Its protein is CASSQGTGAGGYTF.

The chain combines TRBV14 with TRBJ2-5, with D possibly called TRBD1 or TRBD2 (7 bases each). Germline lookup yields CDR1 SGHDN and CDR2 FVKESK. This CDR3 spans 22 amino acids. The V and J ends lost 1 base and 1 base respectively, with 31 bases between them. The CDR3 coding sequence is TGTGCCAGCAGCCAAGGGGACAGTCCCTGGGAGGGGACCCCGCTGCGCCAAGAGACCCAGTACTTC. It is translated as CASSQGDSPWEGTPLRQETQYF.

The gene calls are TRBV19 and TRBJ2-7; D uncertain. The V and J ends lost 7 bases and 4 bases respectively, with 14 bases between them. Germline V gene sequence: CDR1 LNHDA, CDR2 SQIVND (reference sequence). There are 13 residues in the CDR3. The CDR3 DNA reads TGTGCCAGTAAAGGCCCTGGGGTTTACGAGCAGTACTTC. As protein: CASKGPGVYEQYF.

The gene calls are TRBV15 and TRBJ1-5; no reliable D call. The V end was cut by 0 bases, the J end by 2 bases, with 8 bases between. The CDR3 loop spans 15 amino acids. Germline CDR1 is LNHNV and CDR2 is YYDKDF (reference sequence). CDR3: CATSRDRIGNQPQHF. The CDR3 DNA reads as TGTGCCACCAGCAGAGATCGGATAGGCAATCAGCCCCAGCATTTT.

V gene TRBV2 combines with J gene TRBJ2-7; 8 nucleotides agree with TRBD1. CDR3 length equals 15 residues. Germline V lookup: CDR1 SNHLY, CDR2 FYNNEI. The J segment lost 6 bases and the V segment lost 10 bases, leaving 17 bases of the junction unmatched. The CDR3 DNA is TGTGCCATCCCAGGGGGCGAGGCAGCCTTCGGCGAGCAGTACTTC. Amino acid sequence: CAIPGGEAAFGEQYF.

The chain employs TRBV9 and TRBJ1-2, with a weak D call TRBD1 (5 bases). The germline V and J ends were trimmed by 3 bases and 6 bases, with 15 bases remaining between them. Germline V gene lookup returns CDR1 SGDLS and CDR2 YYNGEE. The CDR3 runs to 14 residues. The CDR3 DNA reads as TGTGCCAGCAGCGCGAGGCAAACGGGACATGGCTACACCTTC. Translation gives CASSARQTGHGYTF.

The chain joins TRBV6-1 to TRBJ2-1, with a possible D match to TRBD2 (6 bases). The CDR3 is 17 residues long. V lost 1 base and J lost 0, with 13 bases in between. CDR1 and CDR2 from the germline V gene are MNHNS and SASEGT. CDR3: CASSEVLGGHSYNEQFF. The CDR3 nucleotides are TGTGCCAGCAGTGAAGTGTTGGGGGGTCACTCCTACAATGAGCAGTTCTTC.

This chain connects TRBV19 to TRBJ2-7, with 7 bases aligning to TRBD1. There are 13 residues in the CDR3. Germline V gene lookup returns CDR1 LNHDA and CDR2 SQIVND (reference sequence). V shed 6 bases, J shed 1 base, and the junction held 3 bases outside the gene matches. CDR3 bases: TGTGCCAGTAGCTGGACAGGTTCCTACGAGCAGTACTTC. Encoded protein: CASSWTGSYEQYF. Full variable domain (outside the CDR3, taken from reference TRBV19 and TRBJ2-7): DGGITQSPKYLFRKEGQNVTLSCEQNLNHDAMYWYRQDPGQGLRLIYYSQIVNDFQKGDIAEGYSVSREKKESFPLTVTSAQKNPTAFYLCASSWTGSYEQYFGPGTRLTVT.

J is TRBJ2-3 and V is TRBV3-1 (or the pseudogene TRBV3-2); D is undetermined. This CDR3 spans 11 amino acids. CDR1 LGHDT and CDR2 YNNKEL come from the germline V gene (reference sequence). The V gene lost 3 bases and the J gene lost 3 bases, with 1 base spanning the gap. The CDR3 coding sequence is TGTGCCAGCAGCCAGACAGATACGCAGTATTTT. Translated, it gives CASSQTDTQYF.

The rearrangement links TRBV18 to TRBJ2-6; D is possibly TRBD1 (5 bases). V shed 4 bases and J shed 0 bases, with 13 bases lying between them. CDR1 and CDR2 from the germline V gene are KGHSH and LQKENI. The CDR3 totals 17 residues. The CDR3: CASSLTAPPSGANVLTF. CDR3 bases: TGTGCCAGCTCACTGACAGCACCTCCCTCTGGGGCCAACGTCCTGACTTTC.

V gene TRBV6-2 or TRBV6-3 combines with J gene TRBJ1-4; D remains unclear. From germline, CDR1 is MNHEY and CDR2 SVGEGT. This CDR3 is built from 12 residues. Between the trimmed V and J ends, which lost 5 bases and 5 bases, there was a span of 6 bases. The CDR3 nucleotides read TGTGCCAGCAGTGCCGTGAATGAAAAACTGTTTTTT. This codes for CASSAVNEKLFF.

In its sample, this clone was seen a few times. This chain uses TRBV9 with TRBJ2-1, with 11 bases matching TRBD2. Unmatched junction bases numbered 1, after V lost 3 bases and J lost 5 bases. Germline assignment: CDR1 SGDLS and CDR2 YYNGEE. The CDR3 runs 14 residues. CDR3 DNA: TGTGCCAGCAGCGCGGGACTAGCGGACAATGAGCAGTTCTTC. It specifies CASSAGLADNEQFF. Full variable domain (outside the CDR3, taken from reference TRBV9 and TRBJ2-1): DSGVTQTPKHLITATGQRVTLRCSPRSGDLSVYWYQQSLDQGLQFLIQYYNGEERAKGNILERFSAQQFPDLHSELNLSSLELGDSALYFCASSAGLADNEQFFGPGTRLTVL.

This clone showed up just once. V is TRBV7-9 and J is TRBJ2-6; 9 bases line up with TRBD1. V was pared by 5 bases and J by 4 bases, with 9 bases of the junction left unmatched. Germline values: CDR1 SEHNR, CDR2 FQNEAQ (reference sequence). This CDR3 contains 17 residues. CDR3 coding DNA: TGTGCCAGCAGCCCGACAGGGGGGCTTGGGGGGGCCAACGTCCTGACTTTC. It specifies CASSPTGGLGGANVLTF.

This chain joins TRBV18 and TRBJ1-6, with TRBD1 matching over 7 bases. Germline V lookup: CDR1 KGHSH, CDR2 LQKENI. The junction had 11 bases not matched to a gene; V was cut back by 5 bases and J by 10 bases. CDR3 length equals 15 residues. CDR3 amino acids: CASSVDRVLYSPLHF. Here the CDR3 DNA reads TGTGCCAGCTCAGTTGACAGGGTCCTTTACTCACCCCTCCACTTT.

The chain employs TRBV6-5 and TRBJ1-3; no reliable D call. The ends were cut back, 8 bases at V and 1 base at J, with 9 bases in the middle. The germline CDR1 and CDR2 sequences are MNHEY and SVGAGI. The CDR3 consists of 13 residues. DNA for the CDR3: TGTGCCAGCGAATTGGAATCTGGAAACACCATATATTTT. It encodes CASELESGNTIYF.

The V call is TRBV7-2, the J call TRBJ2-2, with 9 nucleotides matching TRBD2. Germline V gives CDR1 SGHTA, CDR2 FQGNSA. This CDR3 comprises 15 residues. The V and J ends lost 4 bases and 4 bases, in that order; junction bases with no gene match: 4. CDR3 sequence: CASSWGLAPTGELFF. CDR3 DNA sequence: TGTGCCAGCAGCTGGGGACTAGCCCCCACCGGGGAGCTGTTTTTT.

V and J are TRBV7-7 and TRBJ2-5; D ambiguous. Per the germline V gene, CDR1 is SSHAT and CDR2 is FNYEAQ (reference sequence). V lost 5 bases, J lost 4 bases, and 17 bases lay in between. The length of the CDR3 is 15 residues. The CDR3 bases are TGTGCCAGCAGCATGGTGGGTCCGTGGCGAGAGACCCAGTACTTC. Translation gives CASSMVGPWRETQYF.

The V gene is TRBV9, the J gene TRBJ2-1; D possibly corresponds to TRBD2 (6 bases). Trimming removed 0 bases at V and 3 bases at J, with 10 bases between. Germline V gives CDR1 SGDLS, CDR2 YYNGEE. There are 15 residues in the CDR3. The CDR3 sequence: CASSVGGTYYNEQFF. The DNA for the CDR3 is TGTGCCAGCAGCGTAGGTGGGACTTACTACAATGAGCAGTTCTTC.